The TCR beta chain described here comes from a study of cytomegalovirus exposure and HLA in healthy donors. The study ran its PCR with 60 Vbeta and 13 Jbeta primers. The method was immunoSEQ multiplex PCR; TCRdb's version includes in-frame clones alone and lacks a portion of them. The data show under 150,000 clones, roughly 71% seen once. The sequence was collected from a woman in her thirties or forties in good health and CMV-seronegative. Input material: PBMCs.

CDR3 residues: CAIRGPTDTQYF. For the CDR3, the DNA is TGTGCCATTAGAGGGCCCACAGATACGCAGTATTTT. The genes are TRBV7-9 and TRBJ2-3; D is possibly TRBD2 (5 bases). The germline V gene encodes CDR1 SEHNR and CDR2 FQNEAQ (reference sequence). With 10 bases removed from V and 2 bases from J, the gap between germline ends came to 10 bases. CDR3 length: 12 amino acids.